This T cell receptor (beta chain) was profiled in a study of beta chain features in type 1 diabetes. General study points: Shortening that was moderate but significant affected the TCRB CDR3s of Type 1 diabetes patients in all four CD4+ subsets. In type 1 diabetes patients, VDJ junctions had fewer insertions; deletions at these junctions were more frequent.

What was sequenced were expressed TCRB transcripts, since all of the isolated RNA had been reverse transcribed. The assay was immunoSEQ multiplex PCR, and TCRdb's table has in-frame clones only and misses some. The sample includes just over 150,000 clones, around 10% of them seen just once. The CDR3 consists of 15 residues. This clone showed up many times. Its specificity is unknown. Purities in excess of 95% were seen in all sorted populations. This clonotype originated in a man between 18 and 29 years old in good health. Input material: central memory CD4+ T cells from blood. This chain links TRBV21-1 with TRBJ2-3; the DNA was not used to check the table's D call, TRBD1. TRBV21-1 is a known pseudogene. CDR3 nucleotides: TGTGCCAGCAGCAACAGGGGGCCCGAAACAGATACGCAGTATTTT. This gives the protein CASSNRGPETDTQYF.